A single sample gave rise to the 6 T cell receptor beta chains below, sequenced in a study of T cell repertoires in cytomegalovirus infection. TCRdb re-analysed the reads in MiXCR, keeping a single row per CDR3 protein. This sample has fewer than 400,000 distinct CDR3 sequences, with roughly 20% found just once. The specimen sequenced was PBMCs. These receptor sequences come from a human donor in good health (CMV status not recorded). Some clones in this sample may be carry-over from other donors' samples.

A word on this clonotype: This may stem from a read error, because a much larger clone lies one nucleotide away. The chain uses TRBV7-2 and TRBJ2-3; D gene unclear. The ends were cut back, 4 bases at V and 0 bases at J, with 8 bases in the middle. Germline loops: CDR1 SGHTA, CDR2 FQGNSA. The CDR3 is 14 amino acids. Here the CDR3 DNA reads TGTACCAGCAGCTCAGTTCAAAGCACAGATACGCAGTATTTT. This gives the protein CTSSSVQSTDTQYF.

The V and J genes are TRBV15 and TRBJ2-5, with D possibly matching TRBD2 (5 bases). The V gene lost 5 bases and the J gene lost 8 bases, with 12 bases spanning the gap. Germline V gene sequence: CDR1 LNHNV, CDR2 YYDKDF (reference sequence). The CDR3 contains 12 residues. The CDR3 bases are TGTGCCACCAGCCTGAGGGAGTCAACCCAGTACTTC. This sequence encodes CATSLRESTQYF. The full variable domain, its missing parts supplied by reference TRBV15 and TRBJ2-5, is DAMVIQNPRYQVTQFGKPVTLSCSQTLNHNVMYWYQQKSSQAPKLLFHYYDKDFNNEADTPDNFQSRRPNTSFCFLDIRSPGLGDTAMYLCATSLRESTQYFGPGTRLLVL.

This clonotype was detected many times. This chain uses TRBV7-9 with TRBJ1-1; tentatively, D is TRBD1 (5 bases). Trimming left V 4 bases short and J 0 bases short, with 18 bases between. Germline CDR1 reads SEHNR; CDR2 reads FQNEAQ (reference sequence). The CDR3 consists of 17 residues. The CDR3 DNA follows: TGTGCCAGCAGCTCCCACGACCTAACAGGTATGAACACTGAAGCTTTCTTT. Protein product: CASSSHDLTGMNTEAFF. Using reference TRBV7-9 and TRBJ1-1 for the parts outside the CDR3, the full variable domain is DTGVSQNPRHKITKRGQNVTFRCDPISEHNRLYWYRQTLGQGPEFLTYFQNEAQLEKSRLLSDRFSAERPKGSFSTLEIQRTEQGDSAMYLCASSSHDLTGMNTEAFFGQGTRLTVV.

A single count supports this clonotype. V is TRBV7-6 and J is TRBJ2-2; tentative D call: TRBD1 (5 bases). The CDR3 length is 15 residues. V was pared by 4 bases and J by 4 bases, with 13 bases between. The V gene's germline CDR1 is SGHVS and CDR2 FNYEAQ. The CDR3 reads CASSSRASGTGELFF. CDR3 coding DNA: TGTGCCAGCAGCTCCAGGGCATCGGGCACCGGGGAGCTGTTTTTT.

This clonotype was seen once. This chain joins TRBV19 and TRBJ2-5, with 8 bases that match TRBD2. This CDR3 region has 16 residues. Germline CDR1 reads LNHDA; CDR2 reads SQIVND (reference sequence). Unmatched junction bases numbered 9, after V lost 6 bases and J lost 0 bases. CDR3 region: CASRGTGRGDQETQYF. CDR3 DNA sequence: TGTGCCAGTAGGGGGACTGGGCGGGGGGACCAAGAGACCCAGTACTTC.

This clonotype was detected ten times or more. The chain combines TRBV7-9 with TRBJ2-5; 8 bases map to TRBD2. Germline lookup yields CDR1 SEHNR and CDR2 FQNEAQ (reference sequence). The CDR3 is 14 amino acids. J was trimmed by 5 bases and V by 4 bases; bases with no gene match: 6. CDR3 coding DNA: TGTGCCAGCAGCTCGACTAGCGTCGCGGAGACCCAGTACTTC. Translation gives CASSSTSVAETQYF.